This T cell receptor beta chain derives from a study of CD8+ T cells in alopecia areata. The overall study: Treated patients were given 5 to 10 mg oral tofacitinib twice daily. Study observations and caveats: When scalp samples are sequenced, resident alphabeta T cells of normal skin are also captured.

There are a few counts of this clone. Its antigen is unidentified. Germline loops: CDR1 MGHRA, CDR2 YSYEKL. The CDR3 contains 16 residues. Deletions cut 1 base from V and 1 base from J, with 10 bases between. The treatment was: oral pan-JAK inhibitor, 5-10 mg twice daily. Individuals with alopecia areata gave both lesional scalp punch biopsies and peripheral blood for collection. Sorted populations comprised CD4+ and CD8+ T cells obtained from PBMCs. cDNA prepared by RNA extraction and subsequent reverse transcription served as the template for sequencing. Clones were sequenced by immunoSEQ multiplex PCR, and TCRdb holds only the in-frame ones, with some missing. The table has approximately 280,000 clones, about three fifths seen once; the top ten hold approximately 1.7%.

The source material was CD4+ T cells sorted from blood, sampled at week 24, from a patient treated with tofacitinib. This sequence originates from a human donor with alopecia areata. The rearrangement links TRBV4-1 to TRBJ2-2; D unresolved. In nucleotides, the CDR3 is TGCGCCAGCAGCCAAGCCCGGATAGTGAACACCGGGGAGCTGTTTTTT. Its translation: CASSQARIVNTGELFF.